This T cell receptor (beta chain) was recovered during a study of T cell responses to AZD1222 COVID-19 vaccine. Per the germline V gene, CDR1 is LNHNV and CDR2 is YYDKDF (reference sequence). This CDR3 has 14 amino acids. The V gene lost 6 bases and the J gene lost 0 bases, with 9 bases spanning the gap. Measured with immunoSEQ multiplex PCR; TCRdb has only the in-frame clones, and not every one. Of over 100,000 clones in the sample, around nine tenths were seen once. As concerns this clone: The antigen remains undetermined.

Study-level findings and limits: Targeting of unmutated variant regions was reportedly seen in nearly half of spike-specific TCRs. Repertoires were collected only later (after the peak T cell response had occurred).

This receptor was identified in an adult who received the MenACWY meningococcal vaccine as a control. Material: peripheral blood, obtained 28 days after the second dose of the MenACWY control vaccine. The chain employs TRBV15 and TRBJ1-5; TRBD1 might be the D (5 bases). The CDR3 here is CATRGRDSNQPQHF. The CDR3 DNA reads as TGTGCCACCAGGGGCAGGGATAGCAATCAGCCCCAGCATTTT.